The 11 T cell receptor beta chains listed next were all sequenced from one sample in a study of T cells in women clearing cervical HPV infection. Generated by immunoSEQ multiplex PCR, the TCRdb table keeps only in-frame clones and is missing some. This listing includes around 30,000 clones. Sequenced sample: blood buffy coat. Receptors originate from a woman between 18 and 70 years old with a cervical HPV16 infection that either progressed to CIN3+ or cleared (not recorded which).

On this clone: The read terminates 3 residues ahead of where the CDR3 ends, so the germline J gene completes it. The chain combines TRBV5-8 with TRBJ2-5, with a possible D match to TRBD1 (5 bases). The germline CDR1 and CDR2 sequences are SGHTS and YDEGEE. This CDR3 has 14 amino acids. V gave up 0 bases and J gave up 5 bases, with 11 bases separating them. CDR3 protein: CASSLDRTRETQYF. CDR3 DNA, as far as it was read: TGTGCCAGCAGCTTGGATCGGACAAGGGAGACC. Using reference TRBV5-8 and TRBJ2-5 for the parts outside the CDR3, the full variable domain is EAGVTQSPTHLIKTRGQQATLRCSPISGHTSVYWYQQALGLGLQFLLWYDEGEERNRGNFPPRFSGRQFPNYSSELNVNALELEDSALYLCASSLDRTRETQYFGPGTRLLVL.

Regarding this clone: Sequencing ends 3 residues short of the CDR3 end; the germline J gene provides the rest. V usage is TRBV2 and J usage is TRBJ2-1; TRBD2 agrees at 13 bases. CDR3 size: 17 residues. Per the germline V gene, CDR1 is SNHLY and CDR2 is FYNNEI. The V and J ends lost 6 bases and 7 bases, in that order; junction bases with no gene match: 12. The CDR3: CASRRTSGGRGENEQFF. The CDR3 bases that were read are TGTGCCAGCAGGCGGACTAGCGGGGGCCGGGGTGAGAATGAG. The entire variable domain, with the rest obtained from reference TRBV2 and TRBJ2-1, is as follows: EPEVTQTPSHQVTQMGQEVILRCVPISNHLYFYWYRQILGQKVEFLVSFYNNEISEKSEIFDDQFSVERPDGSNFTLKIRSTKLEDSAMYFCASRRTSGGRGENEQFFGPGTRLTVL.

With respect to this clone: From the germline J gene comes the end of the CDR3, since the read stops 3 residues before it. The chain links TRBV6-1 to TRBJ1-2; TRBD1 might be the D (5 bases). V lost 4 bases and J 1 base, leaving 7 bases between the germline ends. This CDR3 spans 13 amino acids. CDR1 is MNHNS, CDR2 SASEGT, per germline. The covered CDR3 bases are TGTGCCAGCAGTGTGACAGATAACTATGGC. Translation: CASSVTDNYG. The entire CDR3 is CASSVTDNYGYTF.

As to this clone: An end of the junction does not agree with germline; a read error may underlie this. The read gets to within 3 residues of the CDR3 end, and the germline J gene fills in the rest. The chain is built from TRBV7-3 and TRBJ2-3, with 7 bases aligning to TRBD2. In germline, CDR1 is SGHTA, CDR2 FQGTGA. This CDR3 has 14 residues. CDR3 in amino acids: CSSSFGGRRETQYF. Partial CDR3 DNA: TGTTCCAGCAGCTTCGGCGGGAGACGGGAGACG.

Turning to this clone: The observed sequence ends 3 residues before the CDR3 terminus, with the missing tail filled in from the germline J gene. This sequence joins TRBV30 and TRBJ2-2, with TRBD2 identical over 9 bases. V lost 2 bases, J lost 4 bases, and 5 bases stayed unmatched. The germline V gene has CDR1 GTSNPN and CDR2 SVGIG (reference sequence). The length of the CDR3 is 15 residues. The DNA read from the CDR3 is TGTGCCTGGAGTAGGCTAGCGGGGATCACCGGGGAG. It codes for CAWSRLAGITGE. The complete CDR3 protein is CAWSRLAGITGELFF.

On this clone: Sequencing ends 3 residues short of the CDR3 end; the germline J gene provides the rest. This chain links TRBV18 with TRBJ1-2; weak D call: TRBD1 (6 bases). There are 14 residues in the CDR3. The germline V gene has CDR1 KGHSH and CDR2 LQKENI. The V gene lost 5 bases and the J gene lost 0 bases, with 10 bases spanning the gap. CDR3 loop: CASSNDRTNYGYTF. CDR3 DNA, as far as it was read: TGTGCCAGCTCAAATGACAGGACTAACTATGGC. Complete variable domain (other parts from reference TRBV18 and TRBJ1-2): NAGVMQNPRHLVRRRGQEARLRCSPMKGHSHVYWYRQLPEEGLKFMVYLQKENIIDESGMPKERFSAEFPKEGPSILRIQQVVRGDSAAYFCASSNDRTNYGYTFGSGTRLTVV.

Of note for this clone: The read finishes 3 residues shy of the CDR3 end, and the germline J gene is used to complete it. The chain employs TRBV20-1 and TRBJ2-7, with 16 nucleotides matching TRBD2. Germline trimming cut 6 bases from V and 6 bases from J; bases unmatched to any gene: 5. The germline CDR1 and CDR2 sequences are DFQATT and SNEGSKA (reference sequence). This CDR3 spans 14 amino acids. The DNA read from the CDR3 is TGCAGTGCCCCGGGACTAGCGGGGGGGCTCGAG. This encodes CSAPGLAGGLE. The whole CDR3 protein is CSAPGLAGGLEQYF.

As to this clone: From the germline J gene comes the end of the CDR3, since the read stops 3 residues before it. V usage is TRBV2 and J usage is TRBJ1-6; possibly TRBD1 for D (5 bases). The CDR3 is made up of 15 amino acids. Trimming removed 4 bases from V and 5 bases from J, with 12 bases in between. Per germline, CDR1 SNHLY and CDR2 FYNNEI. The CDR3 bases that were read are TGTGCCAGCAGTGCCCAACAGGTCAATAATTCACCC. Its translation is CASSAQQVNNSP. The CDR3, in full, reads CASSAQQVNNSPLHF.

A remark on this clone: The CDR3 end is not reached by the read, which stops 3 residues before it; the germline J gene fills it in. The chain uses TRBV13 and TRBJ1-5; tentative D call: TRBD1 (5 bases). V lost 5 bases and J 6 bases, leaving 14 bases between the germline ends. CDR1 and CDR2 from the germline V gene are PRHDT and FYEKMQ (reference sequence). The length of the CDR3 is 14 residues. CDR3 DNA, as far as it was read: TGTGCCAGCAGCCGCCAGGGAGACGGTCAGCCC. Translating it yields CASSRQGDGQP. The CDR3, in full, reads CASSRQGDGQPQHF.

Regarding this clone: The junction does not match germline at one end; this may be a read error. Other DNA sequences within the sample encode an identical CDR3. The CDR3 here is CASSPGGGASGNTIYF. The part of the CDR3 DNA that was read is TGTGCCAGTAGTCCTGGTGGGGGCGCCTCTGGAAACACG. This chain uses TRBV19 with TRBJ1-3, with D tentatively TRBD1 (6 bases). The CDR3 extends 3 residues past the end of the read, so its final part is completed from the germline J gene. This CDR3 region has 16 residues. Germline CDR1 is LNHDA and CDR2 is SQIVND (reference sequence).

For this clone: The read halts 3 residues ahead of the CDR3 end, with the missing end drawn from the germline J gene. V is TRBV7-2 and J is TRBJ1-4; D remains ambiguous. The CDR3 is 14 residues long. Germline loops: CDR1 SGHTA, CDR2 FQGNSA. Trimming took off 2 bases at V and 8 bases at J, with 12 bases between the two ends. The sequenced part of the CDR3 DNA is TGTGCCAGCAGCTTATTTGGGCCTGGCGAAAAA. This gives the protein CASSLFGPGEK. The CDR3 reads in full as CASSLFGPGEKLFF.